This entry lists 11 T cell receptor beta chains sequenced from one sample in a study of blood T cells in healthy people across ages. For the second PCR, which ran for roughly 6 to 12 cycles, a sample-barcoded 5' primer and a J-beta primer mix were used. TCRdb reprocessed the 5' RACE reads with MiXCR, giving one entry per CDR3 protein. The table shows over 1,500,000 distinct CDR3 sequences, with 39% occurring only once. The sequenced sample consisted of blood. The receptors shown here come from a human donor in good health.

This clonotype has only a few counts. The chain has TRBV7-2 and TRBJ1-2, with 10 bases matching TRBD1. CDR1 is SGHTA and CDR2 is FQGNSA in the germline V gene. V gave up 4 bases and J gave up 9 bases; unmatched junction bases: 14. The CDR3 has 16 amino acids. For the CDR3, the DNA is TGTGCCAGCAGCTCCCTGGGGACAGGGGCCCGGGCCAGCTACACCTTC. Its translation is CASSSLGTGARASYTF. The variable domain in full, with the rest retrieved from reference TRBV7-2 and TRBJ1-2, is GAGVSQSPSNKVTEKGKDVELRCDPISGHTALYWYRQSLGQGLEFLIYFQGNSAPDKSGLPSDRFSAERTGGSVSTLTIQRTQQEDSAVYLCASSSLGTGARASYTFGSGTRLTVV.

The chain employs TRBV7-9 and TRBJ1-1; TRBD1 agrees at 8 bases. The CDR3 has 16 residues. After removal of 5 bases from V and 3 bases from J, the junction contained 11 bases not matched to a gene. In germline, CDR1 is SEHNR, CDR2 FQNEAQ (reference sequence). The CDR3 protein is CASSPGQGQAYTEAFF. In nucleotides, the CDR3 is TGTGCCAGCAGCCCCGGACAGGGCCAGGCGTACACTGAAGCTTTCTTT.

This clonotype showed up just a few times. The V call is TRBV10-3, the J call TRBJ1-5; the D is unclear. The germline CDR1 and CDR2 sequences are ENHRY and SYGVKD. The CDR3 is 14 residues long. V was trimmed by 5 bases and J by 3 bases, leaving 11 bases between them. The CDR3 DNA reads TGTGCCATCAGTAGGGAGGGATACAATCAGCCCCAGCATTTT. This sequence encodes CAISREGYNQPQHF.

The table lists this clonotype with a few counts. The V call is TRBV11-3, the J call TRBJ2-7, with D perhaps matching TRBD2 (6 bases). Germline CDR1 and CDR2: SGHNT and YENEEA. The germline V and J ends were trimmed by 4 bases and 1 base, with 14 bases remaining between them. The CDR3 runs to 15 residues. CDR3 sequence reads: CASSWRGKQSYEQYF. In DNA, the CDR3 is TGTGCCAGCAGCTGGAGGGGAAAACAATCCTACGAGCAGTACTTC. Together with reference TRBV11-3 and TRBJ2-7, the CDR3 gives the full variable domain: EAGVVQSPRYKIIEKKQPVAFWCNPISGHNTLYWYLQNLGQGPELLIRYENEEAVDDSQLPKDRFSAERLKGVDSTLKIQPAELGDSAVYLCASSWRGKQSYEQYFGPGTRLTVT.

The rearrangement uses TRBV20-1 and TRBJ1-5; possible D gene TRBD1, 5 bases. Germline V gene lookup returns CDR1 DFQATT and CDR2 SNEGSKA (reference sequence). Between the trimmed V and J ends, which lost 5 bases and 5 bases, there was a span of 16 bases. The CDR3 length is 14 residues. In DNA, the CDR3 is TGCAGTGCTGCTACTACAGGCCTATATCAGCCCCAGCATTTT. Translating gives CSAATTGLYQPQHF.

In regard to this clonotype: This clone may be a read error of a much larger clone one base away. The V and J genes are TRBV7-6 and TRBJ2-7; D not certain. Trimming took 7 bases from V and 7 from J, leaving 14 bases between them. From germline, CDR1 is SGHVS and CDR2 FNYEAQ. CDR3 length: 12 amino acids. Written as DNA, the CDR3 is TGTGCCAGCAACTTCCATATGAAGGAGCAGTACTTC. Protein: CASNFHMKEQYF.

The chain uses TRBV27 and TRBJ2-1; the D gene could be TRBD1 or TRBD2 (6 bases each). CDR3 length: 15 residues. In germline, CDR1 is MNHEY, CDR2 SMNVEV (reference sequence). V was trimmed by 4 bases and J by 5 bases, leaving 15 bases between them. CDR3 sequence reads: CASSSQGGANNEQFF. The CDR3 DNA reads as TGTGCCAGCAGTTCACAGGGAGGCGCTAACAATGAGCAGTTCTTC.

The J gene is TRBJ1-1, the V gene TRBV9; unclear D gene. The V end was cut by 0 bases, the J end by 9 bases, with 12 bases between. The CDR3 is 13 residues long. The germline gives CDR1 SGDLS, CDR2 YYNGEE. CDR3 sequence: CASSVEGRHQAFF. For the CDR3, the DNA is TGTGCCAGCAGCGTAGAAGGGCGGCATCAAGCTTTCTTT.

Only a few counts were recorded for this clonotype. The CDR3 coding sequence is TGTGCCATTGGAAGGGCGCTAAATCAGCCCCAGCATTTT. Encoded protein: CAIGRALNQPQHF. The gene calls are TRBV28 and TRBJ1-5; D gene uncertain. Trimming removed 10 bases at V and 4 bases at J, with 14 bases between. This CDR3 has 13 amino acids. Germline CDR1 is MDHEN and CDR2 is SYDVKM. The full variable domain, completed using reference TRBV28 and TRBJ1-5, is DVKVTQSSRYLVKRTGEKVFLECVQDMDHENMFWYRQDPGLGLRLIYFSYDVKMKEKGDIPEGYSVSREKKERFSLILESASTNQTSMYLCAIGRALNQPQHFGDGTRLSIL.

The chain has TRBV10-3 and TRBJ2-4, with D maybe TRBD1 (6 bases). Germline CDR1 reads ENHRY; CDR2 reads SYGVKD. The CDR3 extends over 18 amino acids. Between the trimmed V and J ends, which lost 2 bases and 0 bases, there was a span of 17 bases. The CDR3 reads CAISEQIQTGAAKNIQYF. CDR3 bases: TGTGCCATCAGTGAGCAGATACAGACAGGTGCAGCCAAAAACATTCAGTACTTC.

This clonotype turned up a few times. The rearrangement uses TRBV12-3 or TRBV12-4 and TRBJ1-2; TRBD1 might be the D (5 bases). CDR3 length: 13 residues. Trimming left V 1 base short and J 8 bases short, with 11 bases between. The CDR3 nucleotides are TGTGCCAGCAGTTTAGAAGAGGGGCTCGGCTACACCTTC. Residues: CASSLEEGLGYTF.